These 5 T cell receptor beta chains share one sample of origin, sequenced in a study of Graves' ophthalmopathy and Graves' hyperthyroidism. RNA transcripts served as template for amplifying TCR beta CDR3 sequences. First-round RT-PCR used HTBI primers; second-round multiplex PCR followed. TCRdb re-called the multiplex PCR reads through MiXCR, storing one row per CDR3 protein. The table has 170,000 or so distinct CDR3 sequences, 30% to 45% seen once. The sequencing input was peripheral blood. These receptors were collected from a woman aged 40 to 50 with Graves' ophthalmopathy.

This clonotype showed up many times. The rearrangement joins TRBV2 to TRBJ1-3; D is unresolved. The CDR3 covers 13 residues. Per germline, CDR1 SNHLY and CDR2 FYNNEI. Trimming took off 7 bases at V and 1 base at J, with 8 bases between the two ends. The CDR3 reads CASMRDSGNTIYF. As DNA, the CDR3 is TGTGCCAGCATGAGGGATTCTGGAAACACCATATATTTT.

This clonotype was seen at least ten times. CDR3 DNA sequence: TGTGCCAGCTCACCCCTCCCCCTTGACTCTGGAAACACCATATATTTT. Amino acids: CASSPLPLDSGNTIYF. V and J are TRBV18 and TRBJ1-3, with no clear D. The germline CDR1 and CDR2 sequences are KGHSH and LQKENI. The V end lost 3 bases, the J end lost 0 bases, and 12 bases lay between the germline ends. The CDR3 length is 16 residues.

J is TRBJ2-7 and V is TRBV24-1, with unresolved D. Trimming pared 4 bases from V and 3 bases from J, leaving 9 bases between. CDR3 length: 13 amino acids. Germline V gene data show CDR1 as KGHDR and CDR2 as SFDVKD. Written as DNA, the CDR3 is TGTGCCACCAGTGACTCTGGGGTCTACGAGCAGTACTTC. Amino acid sequence: CATSDSGVYEQYF.

This clonotype showed up just a few times. J is TRBJ2-7 and V is TRBV20-1; 10 bases agree with TRBD1. Germline CDR1 and CDR2: DFQATT and SNEGSKA (reference sequence). J was trimmed by 5 bases and V by 0 bases; bases with no gene match: 7. The CDR3 contains 15 residues. The CDR3 sequence is CSARDPGQGDHEQYF. The CDR3 nucleotides read TGCAGTGCTAGAGATCCAGGACAGGGGGACCACGAGCAGTACTTC.

Points on this clonotype: At one end, the junction sequence differs from germline, possibly due to a read error. The chain joins TRBV20-1 to TRBJ2-7, with D perhaps TRBD1 (6 bases). Per germline, CDR1 DFQATT and CDR2 SNEGSKA (reference sequence). The CDR3 is 11 amino acids. The DNA for the CDR3 is TGCAGTGCGAGAGGGGGCTACGAGCAGTACTTC. This codes for CSARGGYEQYF.